Following are 25 T cell receptor beta chains from one sample sequenced in a study of neurological immune-mediated disorders. Using its own MiXCR run on the 5' RACE reads, TCRdb lists one record per CDR3 protein. Here the sample spans roughly 60,000 distinct CDR3 sequences, more than 7.5% being singletons. Time point of the sample: longitudinal time-point 2. The sample comprised PBMCs. Receptor source: a man aged 25 to 40 in good health.

Comment on this clonotype: Since a much larger clone is just one base distant, this may be a read error. This chain uses TRBV12-3 or TRBV12-4 with TRBJ2-6; TRBD1 matches 8 bases. The CDR3 length is 16 residues. The CDR3 nucleotides read TGTGCCAGCACCCTGACAGGGGTCTCTGGGGACAACGTCCTGACTTTC. Residues: CASTLTGVSGDNVLTF.

This clonotype was observed many times. The rearrangement uses TRBV3-1 and TRBJ2-3; possibly TRBD2 for D (6 bases). The length of the CDR3 is 16 residues. In germline, CDR1 is LGHDT, CDR2 YNNKEL (reference sequence). Trimming took 0 bases from V and 2 from J, leaving 12 bases between them. CDR3 DNA: TGTGCCAGCAGCCAAGATGTCGGGAGCCCCACAGATACGCAGTATTTT. Its translation: CASSQDVGSPTDTQYF.

With regard to this clonotype: This could be a read error, since a much larger clone is one nucleotide away. The rearrangement joins TRBV18 to TRBJ2-1; possible D gene TRBD1, 5 bases. Per germline, CDR1 KGHSH and CDR2 LQKENI. V lost 2 bases, J lost 2 bases, and 10 bases lay in between. The CDR3 is 15 amino acids. CDR3 sequence: CASSPMGRTYNEQFF. The CDR3 nucleotides are TGTGCCAGCTCACCAATGGGGCGTACCTACAATGAGCAGTTCTTC.

This clonotype was picked up many times. The chain is built from TRBV9 and TRBJ1-5; the D is unclear. The CDR3 spans 11 residues. V was shortened by 2 bases and J by 8 bases, with 5 bases between the two germline ends. Germline loops: CDR1 SGDLS, CDR2 YYNGEE. CDR3: CASSVHKPQHF. The CDR3 nucleotides read TGTGCCAGCAGCGTTCACAAGCCCCAGCATTTT. The complete variable domain, with remaining parts taken from reference TRBV9 and TRBJ1-5, reads DSGVTQTPKHLITATGQRVTLRCSPRSGDLSVYWYQQSLDQGLQFLIQYYNGEERAKGNILERFSAQQFPDLHSELNLSSLELGDSALYFCASSVHKPQHFGDGTRLSIL.

This clonotype was counted between two and nine times. The rearrangement joins TRBV19 to TRBJ1-5; D unclear. Germline lookup yields CDR1 LNHDA and CDR2 SQIVND (reference sequence). V shed 7 bases and J shed 2 bases, with 15 bases lying between them. The length of the CDR3 is 15 residues. The CDR3 loop reads CASTSTGLGNQPQHF. CDR3 nucleotides: TGTGCCAGTACGTCCACGGGGTTGGGCAATCAGCCCCAGCATTTT.

The sample holds many counts of this clonotype. The chain couples TRBV5-8 to TRBJ1-5, with D uncertain. The CDR3 length is 13 residues. Trimming cost V 4 bases and J 5 bases, with 10 bases left between them. From germline, CDR1 is SGHTS and CDR2 YDEGEE. The CDR3 DNA sequence: TGTGCCAGCAGCCCGGAGGTGGATCAGCCCCAGCATTTT. It encodes CASSPEVDQPQHF.

There are many counts of this clonotype. DNA of the CDR3: TGTGCCAGCAGCCGTCGAACAGGGGCGACTAATGAAAAACTGTTTTTT. Its translation: CASSRRTGATNEKLFF. V gene TRBV3-1 combines with J gene TRBJ1-4; the match to TRBD1 covers 7 bases. V lost 4 bases to trimming and J lost 2 bases; unmatched junction nucleotides: 7. The CDR3 is 16 amino acids. Germline loops: CDR1 LGHDT, CDR2 YNNKEL (reference sequence).

This clonotype appeared many times. V and J are TRBV12-5 and TRBJ2-5; D is unresolved. Per the germline V gene, CDR1 is LGHNT and CDR2 is FRNRAP. The CDR3 is made up of 13 amino acids. Trimming pared 2 bases from V and 2 bases from J, leaving 6 bases between. The CDR3 nucleotides are TGTGCTAGTGGTTTGCTGGAGCAAGAGACCCAGTACTTC. Amino acids: CASGLLEQETQYF.

In this sample, this clonotype turned up many times. The chain uses TRBV12-3 or TRBV12-4 and TRBJ1-4, with TRBD1 as a possible D gene (6 bases). Trimming removed 4 bases from V and 7 bases from J, with 10 bases in between. CDR3 size: 13 residues. CDR3 coding DNA: TGTGCCAGCAGTTGGGGGGCCGGTGAAAAACTGTTTTTT. Its translation is CASSWGAGEKLFF.

The table lists this clonotype with many counts. The chain carries TRBV11-2 and TRBJ2-1; D gene uncertain. Trimming removed 1 base at V and 10 bases at J, with 8 bases between. The CDR3 covers 12 residues. The germline gives CDR1 SGHAT, CDR2 FQNNGV. CDR3 sequence: CASSLVGGEQFF. Written as DNA, the CDR3 is TGTGCCAGCAGCTTAGTTGGTGGCGAGCAGTTCTTC.

This clonotype was found many times. The CDR3 DNA is TGCGCCAGCAGCCAAGTGAGGGTTCCGGAGCAACAGTACTTC. It is translated as CASSQVRVPEQQYF. V is TRBV10-1 and J is TRBJ2-7; D possibly corresponds to TRBD2 (5 bases). Trimming cost V 6 bases and J 10 bases, with 22 bases left between them. The CDR3 has 14 amino acids. Germline-derived CDR1 and CDR2 are WNHNN and SYGVQD (reference sequence).

This clonotype was detected ten times or more. V is TRBV10-3 and J is TRBJ2-6; D remains ambiguous. This CDR3 contains 17 residues. The ends were cut back, 3 bases at V and 0 bases at J, with 12 bases in the middle. Germline CDR1 reads ENHRY; CDR2 reads SYGVKD. The CDR3 bases are TGTGCCATCAGTGACTCGGTGATCGGCTCTGGGGCCAACGTCCTGACTTTC. Protein sequence: CAISDSVIGSGANVLTF.

The table lists this clonotype with many counts. V and J are TRBV29-1 and TRBJ2-7; TRBD1 is a possible D gene (5 bases). Germline CDR1 SQVTM, CDR2 ANQGSEA. This CDR3 comprises 14 residues. Trimming took off 0 bases at V and 0 bases at J, with 9 bases between the two ends. In DNA form, the CDR3 reads TGCAGCGTTGAAGAAGGGGCCAACTCCTACGAGCAGTACTTC. Translated: CSVEEGANSYEQYF.

This clonotype was counted at least ten times. The rearrangement links TRBV11-2 to TRBJ2-7; 9 nucleotides match TRBD1. V lost 1 base, J lost 6 bases, and 7 bases stayed unmatched. Germline values: CDR1 SGHAT, CDR2 FQNNGV. CDR3 size: 15 residues. Here the CDR3 DNA reads TGTGCCAGCAGCTTAGCCCCGGGACAGGGACCCGAGCAGTACTTC. Its protein is CASSLAPGQGPEQYF.

This clonotype has ten or more counts. The rearrangement joins TRBV12-3 or TRBV12-4 to TRBJ1-3; D not certain. V lost 5 bases and J lost 6, with 11 bases in between. The CDR3 consists of 13 residues. The DNA of the CDR3 is TGTGCCAGCAGTGCCCCTCTGCCAAACACCATATATTTT. Translated, it gives CASSAPLPNTIYF.

Ten or more counts support this clonotype. The genes are TRBV5-1 and TRBJ2-7; D is uncertain. Per the germline V gene, CDR1 is SGHRS and CDR2 is YFSETQ. Deletions cut 4 bases from V and 2 bases from J, with 10 bases between. The CDR3 totals 13 residues. The CDR3 bases are TGCGCCAGCAGCGGCGGAACAACCTACGAGCAGTACTTC. As protein: CASSGGTTYEQYF. Supplemented by reference TRBV5-1 and TRBJ2-7, the full variable domain reads KAGVTQTPRYLIKTRGQQVTLSCSPISGHRSVSWYQQTPGQGLQFLFEYFSETQRNKGNFPGRFSGRQFSNSRSEMNVSTLELGDSALYLCASSGGTTYEQYFGPGTRLTVT.

This clonotype was seen at least ten times. The chain employs TRBV6-6 and TRBJ2-5; 7 positions match TRBD1. The V and J ends lost 5 bases and 4 bases, in that order; junction bases with no gene match: 7. This CDR3 contains 14 residues. Germline CDR1 and CDR2: MNHNY and SVGAGI (reference sequence). CDR3 sequence: CASSQQGYGETQYF. CDR3 DNA sequence: TGTGCCAGCAGTCAACAGGGGTACGGAGAGACCCAGTACTTC.

This clonotype was observed many times. This sequence joins TRBV7-8 and TRBJ2-3; D remains ambiguous. The germline V gene encodes CDR1 SGHVS and CDR2 FQNEAQ. V was trimmed by 0 bases and J by 5 bases, leaving 6 bases between them. CDR3 length: 13 amino acids. The CDR3 spells CASSLADRDTQYF. The CDR3, as DNA: TGTGCCAGCAGCTTAGCGGACCGAGATACGCAGTATTTT.

This clonotype was recorded at least ten times. J is TRBJ2-5 and V is TRBV15; D unresolved. The CDR3 runs to 17 residues. The germline V gene encodes CDR1 LNHNV and CDR2 YYDKDF (reference sequence). Trimming took off 3 bases at V and 1 base at J, with 18 bases between the two ends. CDR3 region: CATSSDLVRVGQETQYF. CDR3 in DNA: TGTGCCACCAGCAGTGATCTCGTCCGAGTGGGCCAAGAGACCCAGTACTTC.

This clonotype was picked up many times. The chain links TRBV6-5 to TRBJ2-2; D is unresolved. Germline CDR1 MNHEY, CDR2 SVGAGI. V gave up 5 bases and J gave up 1 base, with 14 bases separating them. This CDR3 comprises 16 residues. CDR3 bases: TGTGCCAGCAGTGGTTTAAGGCTTTGGAACACCGGGGAGCTGTTTTTT. Residues: CASSGLRLWNTGELFF.

This clonotype was recorded many times. The V and J genes are TRBV10-3 and TRBJ1-5, with a weak D call TRBD1 (6 bases). Germline-derived CDR1 and CDR2 are ENHRY and SYGVKD. The V gene lost 8 bases and the J gene lost 3 bases, with 11 bases spanning the gap. The CDR3 runs 13 residues. DNA for the CDR3: TGTGCCATCGGGGGGGGCTCCAATCAGCCCCAGCATTTT. It specifies CAIGGGSNQPQHF.

This clonotype has at least ten counts. The chain couples TRBV6-6 to TRBJ2-3, with TRBD1 identical over 8 bases. The CDR3 has 14 amino acids. V gave up 4 bases and J gave up 4 bases; unmatched junction bases: 4. From germline, CDR1 is MNHNY and CDR2 SVGAGI (reference sequence). In nucleotides, the CDR3 is TGTGCCAGCAGTTTCAGGGGGCATTCAGATACGCAGTATTTT. Protein product: CASSFRGHSDTQYF.

In regard to this clonotype: A much bigger clone sits one base away, suggesting this may be a read error. V usage is TRBV2 and J usage is TRBJ2-1; 9 nucleotides line up with TRBD2. This CDR3 has 14 residues. Germline V gene lookup returns CDR1 SNHLY and CDR2 FYNNEI. V dropped 7 bases and J dropped 15; count of bases not matched to a gene: 16. DNA of the CDR3: TGTGCCAGCAAGTGGGATCAGGGACTAGCTCTTCCGTTCTTC. The encoded protein is CASKWDQGLALPFF. Full variable domain (remainder filled in from reference TRBV2 and TRBJ2-1): EPEVTQTPSHQVTQMGQEVILRCVPISNHLYFYWYRQILGQKVEFLVSFYNNEISEKSEIFDDQFSVERPDGSNFTLKIRSTKLEDSAMYFCASKWDQGLALPFFGPGTRLTVL.

This clonotype has a count of ten or more. The V gene is TRBV29-1, the J gene TRBJ2-7, with D tentatively TRBD1 (7 bases). Trimming removed 4 bases from V and 5 bases from J, with 21 bases in between. This CDR3 contains 15 residues. Germline loops: CDR1 SQVTM, CDR2 ANQGSEA. CDR3 region: CSVVGTDREANEQYF. The CDR3 DNA follows: TGCAGCGTTGTAGGGACCGACAGGGAGGCAAACGAGCAGTACTTC.

The table lists this clonotype with many counts. The chain links TRBV7-2 to TRBJ1-2; 8 bases align to TRBD1. J lost 4 bases, V lost 1 base, and 2 bases had no gene match. This CDR3 is built from 14 residues. From germline, CDR1 is SGHTA and CDR2 FQGNSA. CDR3 bases: TGTGCCAGCAGCTTAGTAGACAGGGGCTATGGCTACACCTTC. Translation: CASSLVDRGYGYTF.